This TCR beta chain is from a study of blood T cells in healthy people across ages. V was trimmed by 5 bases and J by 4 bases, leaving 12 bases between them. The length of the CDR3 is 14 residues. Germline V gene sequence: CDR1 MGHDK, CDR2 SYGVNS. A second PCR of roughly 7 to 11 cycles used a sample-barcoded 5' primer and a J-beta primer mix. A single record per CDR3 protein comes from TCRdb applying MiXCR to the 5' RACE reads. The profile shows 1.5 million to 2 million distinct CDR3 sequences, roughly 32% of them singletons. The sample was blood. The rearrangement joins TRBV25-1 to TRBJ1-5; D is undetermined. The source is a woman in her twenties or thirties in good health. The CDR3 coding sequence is TGTGCCAGCAGTTTGGGGAATTTGAATCAGCCCCAGCATTTT. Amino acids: CASSLGNLNQPQHF.